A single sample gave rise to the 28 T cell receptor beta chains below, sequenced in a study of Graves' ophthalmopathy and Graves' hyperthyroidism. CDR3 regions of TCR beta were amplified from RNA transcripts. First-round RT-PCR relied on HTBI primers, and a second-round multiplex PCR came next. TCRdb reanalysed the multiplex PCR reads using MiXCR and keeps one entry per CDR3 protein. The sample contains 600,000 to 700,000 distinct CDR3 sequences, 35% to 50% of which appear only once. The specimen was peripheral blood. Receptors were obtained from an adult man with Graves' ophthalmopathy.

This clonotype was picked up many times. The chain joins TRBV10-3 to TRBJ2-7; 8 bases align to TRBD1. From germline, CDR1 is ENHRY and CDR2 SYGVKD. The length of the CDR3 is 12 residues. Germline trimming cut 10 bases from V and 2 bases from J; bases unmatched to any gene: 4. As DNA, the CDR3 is TGTGCCACGGGACAGGAAGCCTACGAGCAGTACTTC. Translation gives CATGQEAYEQYF.

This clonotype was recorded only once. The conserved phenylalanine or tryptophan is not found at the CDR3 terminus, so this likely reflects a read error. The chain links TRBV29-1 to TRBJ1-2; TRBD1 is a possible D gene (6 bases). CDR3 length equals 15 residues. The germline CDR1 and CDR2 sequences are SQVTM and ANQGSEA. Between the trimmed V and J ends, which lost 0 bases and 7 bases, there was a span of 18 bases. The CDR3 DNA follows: TGCAGCGTTGAAGATCTGGCCAGGGGTAGGGCTGGCTACACCCTC. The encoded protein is CSVEDLARGRAGYTL.

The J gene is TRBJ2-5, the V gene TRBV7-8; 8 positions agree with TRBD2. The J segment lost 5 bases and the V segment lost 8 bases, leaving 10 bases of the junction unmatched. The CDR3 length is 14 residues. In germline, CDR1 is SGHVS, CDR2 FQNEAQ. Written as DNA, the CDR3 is TGTGCCAGCTTAGGACTACCGGGGGGGGAGACCCAGTACTTC. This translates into CASLGLPGGETQYF. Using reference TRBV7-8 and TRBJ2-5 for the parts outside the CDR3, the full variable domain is GAGVSQSPRYKVAKRGQDVALRCDPISGHVSLFWYQQALGQGPEFLTYFQNEAQLDKSGLPSDRFFAERPEGSVSTLKIQRTQQEDSAVYLCASLGLPGGETQYFGPGTRLLVL.

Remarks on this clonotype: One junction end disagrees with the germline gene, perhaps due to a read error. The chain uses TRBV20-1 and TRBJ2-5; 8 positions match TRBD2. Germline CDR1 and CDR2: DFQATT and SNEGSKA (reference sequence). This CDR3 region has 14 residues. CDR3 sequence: CSAGERLAMETQYF. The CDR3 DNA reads TGCAGTGCTGGAGAAAGACTAGCGATGGAGACCCAGTACTTC.

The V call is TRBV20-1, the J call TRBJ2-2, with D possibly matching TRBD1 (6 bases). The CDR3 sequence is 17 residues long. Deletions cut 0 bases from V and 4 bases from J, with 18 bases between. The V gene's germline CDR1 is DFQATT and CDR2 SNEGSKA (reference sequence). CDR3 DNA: TGCAGTGCTAGAGATCTTCGCCAGGGGCAGGTCACCGGGGAGCTGTTTTTT. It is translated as CSARDLRQGQVTGELFF.

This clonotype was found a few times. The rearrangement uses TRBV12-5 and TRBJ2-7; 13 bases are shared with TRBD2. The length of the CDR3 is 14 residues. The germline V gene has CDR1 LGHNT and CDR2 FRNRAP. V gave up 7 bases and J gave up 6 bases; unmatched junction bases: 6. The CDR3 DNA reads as TGTGCTAGTGCCGGACTAGCGGGAGTAGGCGAGCAGTACTTC. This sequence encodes CASAGLAGVGEQYF.

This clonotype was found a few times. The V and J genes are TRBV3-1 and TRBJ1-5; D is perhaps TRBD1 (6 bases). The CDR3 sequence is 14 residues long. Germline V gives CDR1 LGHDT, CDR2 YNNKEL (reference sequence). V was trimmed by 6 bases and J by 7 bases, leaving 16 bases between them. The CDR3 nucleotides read TGTGCCAGCAGTGAGGGGGATCTTGGGCAGCCCCAGCATTTT. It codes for CASSEGDLGQPQHF.

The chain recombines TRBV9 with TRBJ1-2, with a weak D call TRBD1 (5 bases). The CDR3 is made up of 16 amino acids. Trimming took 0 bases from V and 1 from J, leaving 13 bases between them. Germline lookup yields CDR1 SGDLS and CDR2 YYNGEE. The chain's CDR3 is CASSVGGGGVNYGYTF. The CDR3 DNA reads TGTGCCAGCAGCGTAGGCGGGGGAGGGGTTAACTATGGCTACACCTTC.

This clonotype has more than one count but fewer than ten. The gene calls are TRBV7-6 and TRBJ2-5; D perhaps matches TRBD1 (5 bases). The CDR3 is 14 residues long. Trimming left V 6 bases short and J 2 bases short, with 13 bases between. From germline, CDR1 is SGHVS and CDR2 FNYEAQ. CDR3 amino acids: CASSQDTQQETQYF. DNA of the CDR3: TGTGCCAGCAGTCAGGACACCCAGCAAGAGACCCAGTACTTC.

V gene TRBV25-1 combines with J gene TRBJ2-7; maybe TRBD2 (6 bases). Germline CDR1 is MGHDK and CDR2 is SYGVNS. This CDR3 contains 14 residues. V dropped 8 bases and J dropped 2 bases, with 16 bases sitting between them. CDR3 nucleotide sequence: TGTGCCAGCGCCACCAGTGGACTAACCTACGAGCAGTACTTC. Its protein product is CASATSGLTYEQYF.

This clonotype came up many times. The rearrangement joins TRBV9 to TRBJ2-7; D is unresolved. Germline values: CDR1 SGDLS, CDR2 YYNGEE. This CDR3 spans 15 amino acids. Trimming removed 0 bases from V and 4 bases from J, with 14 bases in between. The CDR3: CASSVGGEVRYEQYF. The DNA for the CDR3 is TGTGCCAGCAGCGTAGGGGGTGAGGTCAGGTACGAGCAGTACTTC.

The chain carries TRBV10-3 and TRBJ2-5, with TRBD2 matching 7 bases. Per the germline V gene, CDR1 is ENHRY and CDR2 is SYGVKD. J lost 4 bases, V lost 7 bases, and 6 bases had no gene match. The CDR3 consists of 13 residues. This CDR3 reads CAITMRGTETQYF. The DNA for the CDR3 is TGTGCCATCACAATGCGGGGGACAGAGACCCAGTACTTC.

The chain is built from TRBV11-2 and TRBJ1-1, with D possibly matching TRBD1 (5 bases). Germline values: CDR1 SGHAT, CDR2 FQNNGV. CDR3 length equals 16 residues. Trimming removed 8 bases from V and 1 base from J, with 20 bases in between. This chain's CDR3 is CASSPPSRQPNTEAFF. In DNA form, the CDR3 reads TGTGCCAGCTCACCGCCCTCTCGACAGCCGAACACTGAAGCTTTCTTT.

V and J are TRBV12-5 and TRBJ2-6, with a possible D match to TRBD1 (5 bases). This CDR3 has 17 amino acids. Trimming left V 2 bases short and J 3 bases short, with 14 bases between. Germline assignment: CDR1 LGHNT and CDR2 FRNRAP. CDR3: CASGLRGLSFGANVLTF. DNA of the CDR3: TGTGCTAGTGGTTTGAGGGGTCTTTCGTTTGGGGCCAACGTCCTGACTTTC.

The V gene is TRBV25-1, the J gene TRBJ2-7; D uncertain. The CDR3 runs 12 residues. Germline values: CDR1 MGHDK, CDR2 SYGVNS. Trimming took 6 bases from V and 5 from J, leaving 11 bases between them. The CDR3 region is CASSQGLDEQYF. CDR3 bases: TGTGCCAGCAGCCAAGGCCTCGACGAGCAGTACTTC.

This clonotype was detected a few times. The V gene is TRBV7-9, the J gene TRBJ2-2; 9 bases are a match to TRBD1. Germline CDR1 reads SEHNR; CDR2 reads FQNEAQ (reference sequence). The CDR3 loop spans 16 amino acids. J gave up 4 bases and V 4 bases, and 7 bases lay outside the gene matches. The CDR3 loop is CASSWGQGLITGELFF. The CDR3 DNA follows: TGTGCCAGCAGCTGGGGACAGGGATTGATCACCGGGGAGCTGTTTTTT.

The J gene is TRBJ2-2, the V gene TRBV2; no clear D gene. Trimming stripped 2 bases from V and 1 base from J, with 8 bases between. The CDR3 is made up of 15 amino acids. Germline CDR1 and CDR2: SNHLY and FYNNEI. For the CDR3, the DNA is TGTGCCAGCAGTGAATCGATAATGAACACCGGGGAGCTGTTTTTT. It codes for CASSESIMNTGELFF.

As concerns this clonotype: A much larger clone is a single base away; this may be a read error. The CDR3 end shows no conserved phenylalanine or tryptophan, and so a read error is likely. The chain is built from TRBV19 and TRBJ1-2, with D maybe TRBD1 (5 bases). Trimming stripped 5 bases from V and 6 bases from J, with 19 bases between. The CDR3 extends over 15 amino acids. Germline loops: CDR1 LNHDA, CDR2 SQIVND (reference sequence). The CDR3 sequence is CASSSALVAGDGYTS. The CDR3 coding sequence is TGTGCCAGTAGTTCTGCCTTGGTCGCGGGGGATGGCTACACCTCC.

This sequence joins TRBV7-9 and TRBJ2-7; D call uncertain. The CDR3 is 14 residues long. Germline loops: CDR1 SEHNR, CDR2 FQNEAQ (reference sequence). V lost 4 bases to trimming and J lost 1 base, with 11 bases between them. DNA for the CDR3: TGTGCCAGCAGCTACGAACAGTATTCCTACGAGCAGTACTTC. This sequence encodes CASSYEQYSYEQYF. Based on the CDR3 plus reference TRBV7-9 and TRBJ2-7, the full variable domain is DTGVSQNPRHKITKRGQNVTFRCDPISEHNRLYWYRQTLGQGPEFLTYFQNEAQLEKSRLLSDRFSAERPKGSFSTLEIQRTEQGDSAMYLCASSYEQYSYEQYFGPGTRLTVT.

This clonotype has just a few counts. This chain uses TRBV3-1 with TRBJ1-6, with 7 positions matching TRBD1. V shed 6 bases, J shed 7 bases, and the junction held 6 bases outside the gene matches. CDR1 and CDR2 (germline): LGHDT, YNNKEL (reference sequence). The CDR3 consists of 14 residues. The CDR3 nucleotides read TGTGCCAGCAGTTACGGACAGGAAAATTCACCCCTCCACTTT. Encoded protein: CASSYGQENSPLHF.

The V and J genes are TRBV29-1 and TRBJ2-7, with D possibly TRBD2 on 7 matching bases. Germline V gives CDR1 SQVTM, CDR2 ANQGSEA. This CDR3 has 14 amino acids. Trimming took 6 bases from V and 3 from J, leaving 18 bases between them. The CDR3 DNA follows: TGCAGCGTGGGCCGACTAGCAGGGGTCTACGAGCAGTACTTC. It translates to CSVGRLAGVYEQYF.

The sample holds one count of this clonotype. The CDR3 protein is CSTLTSGLNTEAFF. The CDR3 DNA sequence: TGCAGCACCCTGACCAGCGGGTTGAACACTGAAGCTTTCTTT. V gene TRBV29-1 combines with J gene TRBJ1-1; D not certain. Per germline, CDR1 SQVTM and CDR2 ANQGSEA. V dropped 8 bases and J dropped 0 bases, with 16 bases sitting between them. The CDR3 extends over 14 amino acids.

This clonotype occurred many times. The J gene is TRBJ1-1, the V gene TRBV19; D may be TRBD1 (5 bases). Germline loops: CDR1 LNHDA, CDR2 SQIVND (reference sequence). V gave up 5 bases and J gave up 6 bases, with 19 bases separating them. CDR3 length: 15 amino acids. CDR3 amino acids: CASSSPGRDVPEAFF. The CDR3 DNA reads TGTGCCAGTAGTTCGCCGGGCAGGGATGTTCCTGAAGCTTTCTTT.

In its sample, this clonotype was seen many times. The CDR3 nucleotides read TGTGCCAGCAGCCACAGGGACCGAACTAACACTGAAGCTTTCTTT. The encoded protein is CASSHRDRTNTEAFF. V is TRBV14 and J is TRBJ1-1; maybe TRBD1 (5 bases). The V and J ends lost 3 bases and 2 bases respectively, with 13 bases between them. Per the germline V gene, CDR1 is SGHDN and CDR2 is FVKESK. CDR3 length equals 15 residues.

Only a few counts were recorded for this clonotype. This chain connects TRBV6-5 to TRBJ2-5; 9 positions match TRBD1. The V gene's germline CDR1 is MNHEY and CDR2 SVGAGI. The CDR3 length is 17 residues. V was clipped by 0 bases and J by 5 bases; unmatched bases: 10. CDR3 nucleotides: TGTGCCAGCAGTTACTCGACAGGGGGTAACGCTTGGGAGACCCAGTACTTC. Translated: CASSYSTGGNAWETQYF.

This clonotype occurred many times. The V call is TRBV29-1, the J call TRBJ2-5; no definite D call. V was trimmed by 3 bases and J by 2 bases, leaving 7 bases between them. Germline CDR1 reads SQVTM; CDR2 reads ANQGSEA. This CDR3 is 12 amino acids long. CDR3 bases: TGCAGCGTTGATAAGGGACAAGAGACCCAGTACTTC. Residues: CSVDKGQETQYF.

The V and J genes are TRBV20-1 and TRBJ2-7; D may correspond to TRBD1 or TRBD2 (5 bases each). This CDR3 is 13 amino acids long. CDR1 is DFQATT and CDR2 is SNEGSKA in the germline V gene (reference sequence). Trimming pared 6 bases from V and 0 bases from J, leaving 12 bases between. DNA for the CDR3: TGCAGTGCCTGGGACCCTTACTCCTACGAGCAGTACTTC. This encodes CSAWDPYSYEQYF.

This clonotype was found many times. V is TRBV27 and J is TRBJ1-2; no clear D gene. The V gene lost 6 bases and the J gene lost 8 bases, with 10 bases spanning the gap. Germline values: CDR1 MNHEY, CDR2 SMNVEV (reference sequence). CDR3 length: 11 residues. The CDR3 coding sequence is TGTGCCAGCAGCCCCGGTTGGGGCTACACCTTC. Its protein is CASSPGWGYTF.